The 19 T cell receptor beta chains below all came from one sample that was sequenced in a study of T cells after yellow fever vaccination. TCRdb ran MiXCR on the 5' RACE reads and lists one entry per CDR3 protein. Of over 200,000 distinct CDR3 sequences in the sample, over 6.5% are singletons; the top ten hold around 1.1%. Specimen: CD4+ T cells sorted from PBMCs, collected on the day of the yellow fever booster vaccination. All receptors derive from a man under 40 who received the YFV17D yellow fever vaccine.

This clonotype came up a few times. The rearrangement uses TRBV12-3 or TRBV12-4 and TRBJ2-3, with 7 nucleotides matching TRBD1. The V gene end was trimmed by 5 bases and the J gene end by 4 bases; junction bases not matched to a gene: 12. This CDR3 contains 16 residues. In DNA form, the CDR3 reads TGTGCCAGCAGTAGAGACAGGGCCCCCGTTCCAGATACGCAGTATTTT. Its translation: CASSRDRAPVPDTQYF.

The genes are TRBV19 and TRBJ2-4, with D unclear. The CDR3 consists of 15 residues. V dropped 8 bases and J dropped 2 bases, with 16 bases sitting between them. Germline assignment: CDR1 LNHDA and CDR2 SQIVND (reference sequence). The CDR3 DNA reads TGTGCCAGTCGATTCAGCTGGGAAACCAAAAACATTCAGTACTTC. This gives the protein CASRFSWETKNIQYF.

This clonotype was recorded at least ten times. The DNA of the CDR3 is TGTGCCAGCAGCCAGGGACCTCTTACCGGGGAGCTGTTTTTT. Its protein is CASSQGPLTGELFF. The chain carries TRBV6-1 and TRBJ2-2; D might be TRBD1 or TRBD2, each matching 5 bases. Germline V gives CDR1 MNHNS, CDR2 SASEGT. The germline V and J ends were trimmed by 6 bases and 5 bases, with 13 bases remaining between them. The CDR3 extends over 14 amino acids.

This clonotype was recorded a few times. The chain has TRBV4-3 and TRBJ2-3; TRBD2 aligns across 10 bases. The CDR3 spans 16 residues. J gave up 7 bases and V 4 bases, and 11 bases lay outside the gene matches. Looked up from germline, CDR1 is LGHNA and CDR2 is YSLEER. CDR3 DNA sequence: TGCGCCAGCAGCCCCGAGTACCCTAGCGGGGGTTATACGCAGTATTTT. The encoded protein is CASSPEYPSGGYTQYF.

In this sample, this clonotype turned up many times. The V gene is TRBV9, the J gene TRBJ2-3, with a weak D call TRBD2 (5 bases). The CDR3 extends over 13 amino acids. V lost 3 bases, J lost 2 bases, and 7 bases lay in between. Germline values: CDR1 SGDLS, CDR2 YYNGEE. The chain's CDR3 is CASSGTFTDTQYF. For the CDR3, the DNA is TGTGCCAGCAGCGGGACTTTCACAGATACGCAGTATTTT. Using reference TRBV9 and TRBJ2-3 for the parts outside the CDR3, the full variable domain is DSGVTQTPKHLITATGQRVTLRCSPRSGDLSVYWYQQSLDQGLQFLIQYYNGEERAKGNILERFSAQQFPDLHSELNLSSLELGDSALYFCASSGTFTDTQYFGPGTRLTVL.

This clonotype has a count of ten or more. This chain connects TRBV6-2 or TRBV6-3 to TRBJ2-7; 7 positions agree with TRBD2. The CDR3 length is 17 residues. Germline V lookup: CDR1 MNHEY, CDR2 SVGEGT. The V segment lost 5 bases and the J segment 4 bases; nucleotides outside the gene matches: 17. CDR3 loop: CASSGAGDPVPKYEQYF. Written as DNA, the CDR3 is TGTGCCAGCAGTGGGGCGGGAGACCCCGTTCCCAAATACGAGCAGTACTTC.

This clonotype was seen a handful of times. The junction differs from germline at one of its ends, possibly a read error. The J gene is TRBJ2-1, the V gene TRBV7-9; no definite D call. This CDR3 contains 12 residues. Germline V lookup: CDR1 SEHNR, CDR2 FQNEAQ (reference sequence). CDR3 in DNA: TGTGCCAGCAGCTTAGACCCTAGTAGTCAGGTTTTC. Translated: CASSLDPSSQVF.

The sample holds a few counts of this clonotype. The J gene is TRBJ2-1, the V gene TRBV5-1; the D is unclear. The CDR3 covers 12 residues. Germline CDR1 SGHRS, CDR2 YFSETQ. Between the trimmed V and J ends, which lost 6 bases and 6 bases, there was a span of 10 bases. The CDR3 spells CASNLIPNEQFF. CDR3 nucleotide sequence: TGCGCCAGCAACCTTATCCCCAATGAGCAGTTCTTC.

This clonotype was found a few times. V usage is TRBV15 and J usage is TRBJ1-2; D might be TRBD1 (6 bases). The CDR3 runs to 14 residues. Trimming removed 3 bases from V and 4 bases from J, with 12 bases in between. Germline CDR1 and CDR2: LNHNV and YYDKDF (reference sequence). As DNA, the CDR3 is TGTGCCACCAGCAGGGCAGGGGAGGGCTATGGCTACACCTTC. It specifies CATSRAGEGYGYTF.

This clonotype has at least ten counts. This sequence joins TRBV7-2 and TRBJ2-1; D is perhaps TRBD1 or TRBD2 (5 bases each). The ends were cut back, 0 bases at V and 7 bases at J, with 10 bases in the middle. Germline CDR1 and CDR2: SGHTA and FQGNSA. The CDR3 has 14 residues. CDR3 loop: CASSLAGWGNEQFF. The DNA of the CDR3 is TGTGCCAGCAGCTTAGCCGGGTGGGGGAATGAGCAGTTCTTC.

The table lists this clonotype with many counts. The genes are TRBV27 and TRBJ2-7; 7 bases are shared with TRBD2. CDR1 is MNHEY, CDR2 SMNVEV, per germline (reference sequence). The CDR3 extends over 16 amino acids. V lost 4 bases and J lost 5; bases outside the gene matches: 14. For the CDR3, the DNA is TGTGCCAGCAGTTCCCATTATCGGACTAGTCGCGACGAGCAGTACTTC. Residues: CASSSHYRTSRDEQYF.

This clonotype has at least ten counts. The chain links TRBV9 to TRBJ2-7; no definite D call. The germline gives CDR1 SGDLS, CDR2 YYNGEE. The CDR3 sequence is 13 residues long. Trimming removed 1 base from V and 5 bases from J, with 10 bases in between. The CDR3: CASSVPPTNEQYF. The CDR3 DNA follows: TGTGCCAGCAGCGTACCCCCAACGAACGAGCAGTACTTC.

This clonotype appeared many times. The rearrangement uses TRBV6-2 or TRBV6-3 and TRBJ2-3; 8 bases align to TRBD2. Losses at the gene ends were 4 bases for V and 4 bases for J; bases not matched to a gene: 13. CDR1 is MNHEY, CDR2 SVGEGT, per germline. CDR3 length equals 17 residues. The DNA for the CDR3 is TGTGCCAGCAGTTCCAACCGGGGAGCGGGAGCTGCAGATACGCAGTATTTT. Protein sequence: CASSSNRGAGAADTQYF.

Many counts were recorded for this clonotype. The CDR3 region is CSANQPGGPLNEQFF. Written as DNA, the CDR3 is TGCAGTGCCAACCAGCCGGGAGGCCCTTTGAATGAGCAGTTCTTC. The chain carries TRBV20-1 and TRBJ2-1, with 7 bases lining up with TRBD2. The CDR3 length is 15 residues. Germline V gene lookup returns CDR1 DFQATT and CDR2 SNEGSKA (reference sequence). The V segment lost 6 bases and the J segment 7 bases; nucleotides outside the gene matches: 15.

In its sample, this clonotype was seen many times. The chain carries TRBV7-2 and TRBJ2-5, with D perhaps being TRBD1 or TRBD2 (5 bases each). V lost 8 bases, J lost 5 bases, and 12 bases lay in between. Looked up from germline, CDR1 is SGHTA and CDR2 is FQGNSA. The CDR3 runs 12 residues. Here the CDR3 DNA reads TGTGCCAGCCGTGAGGGGTCTGAGACCCAGTACTTC. Residues: CASREGSETQYF.

This clonotype was recorded many times. V and J are TRBV11-2 and TRBJ2-1; D is ambiguous. The CDR3 contains 17 residues. The germline V and J ends were trimmed by 4 bases and 2 bases, with 18 bases remaining between them. Per germline, CDR1 SGHAT and CDR2 FQNNGV. Here the CDR3 DNA reads TGTGCCAGCAGCTCTACTTTGGTGACTCTGACCTACAATGAGCAGTTCTTC. This codes for CASSSTLVTLTYNEQFF.

V and J are TRBV29-1 and TRBJ2-5; D may be TRBD2 (5 bases). Germline assignment: CDR1 SQVTM and CDR2 ANQGSEA. The CDR3 length is 14 residues. V lost 4 bases and J lost 2, with 14 bases in between. The CDR3 nucleotides read TGCAGCGTTGGCCCCCCCAGCGGACAAGAGACCCAGTACTTC. It encodes CSVGPPSGQETQYF.

This clonotype has a count of ten or more. CDR3 DNA: TGCGCCAGCAGCTTTTTGGACGGACTTTCCAGGGAGCTGTTTTTT. It translates to CASSFLDGLSRELFF. The chain has TRBV5-1 and TRBJ2-2; tentatively, D is TRBD2 (5 bases). The CDR3 runs 15 residues. The V end was cut by 2 bases, the J end by 9 bases, with 17 bases between. Germline CDR1 and CDR2: SGHRS and YFSETQ. Using reference TRBV5-1 and TRBJ2-2 for the parts outside the CDR3, the full variable domain is KAGVTQTPRYLIKTRGQQVTLSCSPISGHRSVSWYQQTPGQGLQFLFEYFSETQRNKGNFPGRFSGRQFSNSRSEMNVSTLELGDSALYLCASSFLDGLSRELFFGEGSRLTVL.

This clonotype was picked up many times. V usage is TRBV5-1 and J usage is TRBJ2-3; D possibly matches TRBD1 or TRBD2 (5 bases each). The CDR3 is 14 amino acids. V was trimmed by 4 bases and J by 0 bases, leaving 9 bases between them. The germline gives CDR1 SGHRS, CDR2 YFSETQ. CDR3 nucleotide sequence: TGCGCCAGCAGCACGGGACGGAGCACAGATACGCAGTATTTT. Its protein is CASSTGRSTDTQYF.